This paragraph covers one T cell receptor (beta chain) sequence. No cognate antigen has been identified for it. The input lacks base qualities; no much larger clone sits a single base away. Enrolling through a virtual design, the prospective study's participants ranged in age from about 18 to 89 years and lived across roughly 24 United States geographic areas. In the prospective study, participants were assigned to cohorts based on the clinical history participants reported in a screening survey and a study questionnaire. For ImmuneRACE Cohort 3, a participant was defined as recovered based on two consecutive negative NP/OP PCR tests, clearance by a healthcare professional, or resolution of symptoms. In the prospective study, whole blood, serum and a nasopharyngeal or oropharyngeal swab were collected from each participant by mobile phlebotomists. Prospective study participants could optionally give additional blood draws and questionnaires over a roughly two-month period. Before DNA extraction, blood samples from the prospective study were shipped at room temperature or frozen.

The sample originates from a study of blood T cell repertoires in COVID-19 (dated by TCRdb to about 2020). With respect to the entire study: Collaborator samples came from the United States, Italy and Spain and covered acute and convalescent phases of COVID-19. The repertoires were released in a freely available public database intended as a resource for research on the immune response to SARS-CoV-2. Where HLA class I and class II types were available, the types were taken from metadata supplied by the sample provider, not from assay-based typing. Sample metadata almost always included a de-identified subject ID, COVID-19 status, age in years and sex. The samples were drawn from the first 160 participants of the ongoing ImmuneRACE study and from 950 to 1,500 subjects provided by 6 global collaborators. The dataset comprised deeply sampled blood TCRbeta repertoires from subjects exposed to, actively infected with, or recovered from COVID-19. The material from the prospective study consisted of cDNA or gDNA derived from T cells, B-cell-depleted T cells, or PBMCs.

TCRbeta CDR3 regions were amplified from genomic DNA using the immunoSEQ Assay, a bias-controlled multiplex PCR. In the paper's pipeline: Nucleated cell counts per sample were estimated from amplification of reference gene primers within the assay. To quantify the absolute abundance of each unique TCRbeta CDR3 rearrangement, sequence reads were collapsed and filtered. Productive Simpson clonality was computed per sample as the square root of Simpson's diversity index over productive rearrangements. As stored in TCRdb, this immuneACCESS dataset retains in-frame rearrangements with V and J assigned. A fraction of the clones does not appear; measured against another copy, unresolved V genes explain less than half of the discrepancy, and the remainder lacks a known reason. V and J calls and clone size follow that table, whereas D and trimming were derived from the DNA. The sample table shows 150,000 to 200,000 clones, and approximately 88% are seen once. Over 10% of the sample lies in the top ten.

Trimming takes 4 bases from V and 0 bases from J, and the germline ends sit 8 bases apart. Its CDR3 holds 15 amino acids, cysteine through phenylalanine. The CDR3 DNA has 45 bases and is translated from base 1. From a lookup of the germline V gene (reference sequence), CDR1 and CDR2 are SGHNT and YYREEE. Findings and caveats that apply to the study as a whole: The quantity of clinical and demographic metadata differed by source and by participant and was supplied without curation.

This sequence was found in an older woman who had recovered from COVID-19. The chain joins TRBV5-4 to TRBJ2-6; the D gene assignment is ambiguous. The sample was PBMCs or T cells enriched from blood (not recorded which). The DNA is TGTGCCAGCAGCACGAGCTCCTCTGGGGCCAACGTCCTGACTTTC. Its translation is CASSTSSSGANVLTF.